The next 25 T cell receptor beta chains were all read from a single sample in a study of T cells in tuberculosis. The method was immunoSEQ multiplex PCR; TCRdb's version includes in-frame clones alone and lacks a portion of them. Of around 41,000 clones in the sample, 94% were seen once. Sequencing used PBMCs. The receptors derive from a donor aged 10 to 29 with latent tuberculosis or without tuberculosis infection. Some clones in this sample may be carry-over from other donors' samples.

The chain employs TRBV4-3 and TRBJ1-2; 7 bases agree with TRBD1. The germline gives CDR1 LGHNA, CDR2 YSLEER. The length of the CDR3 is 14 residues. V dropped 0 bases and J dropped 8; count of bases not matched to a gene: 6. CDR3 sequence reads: CASSQEAGGSGYTF. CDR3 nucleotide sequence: TGCGCCAGCAGCCAAGAAGCAGGGGGTAGCGGCTACACCTTC.

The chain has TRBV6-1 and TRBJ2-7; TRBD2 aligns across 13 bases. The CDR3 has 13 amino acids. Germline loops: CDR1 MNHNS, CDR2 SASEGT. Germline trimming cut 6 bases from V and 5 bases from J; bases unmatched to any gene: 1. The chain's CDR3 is CASRLAGGDEQYF. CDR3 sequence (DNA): TGTGCCAGCAGACTAGCGGGAGGGGACGAGCAGTACTTC.

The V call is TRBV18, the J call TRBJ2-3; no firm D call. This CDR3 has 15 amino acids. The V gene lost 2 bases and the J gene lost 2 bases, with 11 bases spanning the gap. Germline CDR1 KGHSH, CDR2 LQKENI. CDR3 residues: CASSPTVSYTDTQYF. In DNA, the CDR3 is TGTGCCAGCTCACCAACAGTATCCTACACAGATACGCAGTATTTT.

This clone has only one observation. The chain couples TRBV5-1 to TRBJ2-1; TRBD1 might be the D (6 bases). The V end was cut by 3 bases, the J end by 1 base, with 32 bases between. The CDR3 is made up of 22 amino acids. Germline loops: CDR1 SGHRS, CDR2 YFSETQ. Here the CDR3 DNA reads TGCGCCAGCAGCTCCGACCCGAGGCGGGCCAGGGGTGTCGGCGGTTCCTACAATGAGCAGTTCTTC. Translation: CASSSDPRRARGVGGSYNEQFF.

The CDR3 sequence is CASSWPQGRNTEAFF. The CDR3 DNA reads TGTGCCAGCAGTTGGCCACAGGGTCGGAACACTGAAGCTTTCTTT. The J gene is TRBJ1-1, the V gene TRBV28; possible D gene TRBD1, 6 bases. Germline V gene lookup returns CDR1 MDHEN and CDR2 SYDVKM. With 4 bases removed from V and 1 base from J, the gap between germline ends came to 13 bases. This CDR3 spans 15 amino acids.

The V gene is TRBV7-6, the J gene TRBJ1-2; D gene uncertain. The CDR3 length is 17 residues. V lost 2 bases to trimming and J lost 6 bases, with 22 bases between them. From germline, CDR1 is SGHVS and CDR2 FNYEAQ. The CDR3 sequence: CASSLHAGGSLADGYTF. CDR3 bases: TGTGCCAGCAGCTTACACGCGGGTGGGAGCTTGGCCGATGGCTACACCTTC.

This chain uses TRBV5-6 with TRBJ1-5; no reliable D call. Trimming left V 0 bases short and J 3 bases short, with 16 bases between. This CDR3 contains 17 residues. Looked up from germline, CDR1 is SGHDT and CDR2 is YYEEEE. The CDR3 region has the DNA TGTGCCAGCAGCTTGGTAGGAACCGCCAGGCCCAATCAGCCCCAGCATTTT. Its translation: CASSLVGTARPNQPQHF.

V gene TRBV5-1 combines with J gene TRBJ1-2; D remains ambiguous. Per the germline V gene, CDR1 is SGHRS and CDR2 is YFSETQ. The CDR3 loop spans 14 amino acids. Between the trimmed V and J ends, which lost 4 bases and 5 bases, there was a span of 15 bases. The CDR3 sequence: CASSAQTVTYGYTF. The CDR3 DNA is TGCGCCAGCAGCGCCCAGACTGTCACGTATGGCTACACCTTC. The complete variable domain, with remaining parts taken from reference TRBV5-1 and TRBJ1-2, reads KAGVTQTPRYLIKTRGQQVTLSCSPISGHRSVSWYQQTPGQGLQFLFEYFSETQRNKGNFPGRFSGRQFSNSRSEMNVSTLELGDSALYLCASSAQTVTYGYTFGSGTRLTVV.

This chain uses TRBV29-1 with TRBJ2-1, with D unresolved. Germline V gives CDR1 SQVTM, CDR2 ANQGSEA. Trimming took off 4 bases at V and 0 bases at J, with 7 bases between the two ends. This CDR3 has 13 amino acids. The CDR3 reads CSVGQNSYNEQFF. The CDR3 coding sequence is TGCAGCGTTGGACAAAACTCCTACAATGAGCAGTTCTTC.

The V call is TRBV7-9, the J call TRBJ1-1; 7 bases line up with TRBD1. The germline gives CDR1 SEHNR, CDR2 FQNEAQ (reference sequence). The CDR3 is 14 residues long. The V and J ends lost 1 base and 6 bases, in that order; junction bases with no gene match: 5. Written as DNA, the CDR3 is TGTGCCAGCAGCTTAGGAGGGGGCGAAGCTGAAGCTTTCTTT. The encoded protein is CASSLGGGEAEAFF.

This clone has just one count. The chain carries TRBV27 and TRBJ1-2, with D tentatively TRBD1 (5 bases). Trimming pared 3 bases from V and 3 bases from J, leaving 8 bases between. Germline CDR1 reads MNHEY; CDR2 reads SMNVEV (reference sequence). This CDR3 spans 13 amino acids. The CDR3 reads CASSFREDYGYTF. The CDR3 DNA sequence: TGTGCCAGCAGTTTCAGGGAAGACTATGGCTACACCTTC.

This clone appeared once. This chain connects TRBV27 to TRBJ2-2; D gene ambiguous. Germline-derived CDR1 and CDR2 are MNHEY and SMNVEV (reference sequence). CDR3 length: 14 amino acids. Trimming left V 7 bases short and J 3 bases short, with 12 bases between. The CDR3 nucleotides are TGTGCCAGCAAGCTGATTGCTGACACCGGGGAGCTGTTTTTT. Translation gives CASKLIADTGELFF.

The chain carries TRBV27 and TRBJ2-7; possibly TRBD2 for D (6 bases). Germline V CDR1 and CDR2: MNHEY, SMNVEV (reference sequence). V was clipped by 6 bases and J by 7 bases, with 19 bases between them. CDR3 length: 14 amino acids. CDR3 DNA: TGTGCCAGCAGCGGCCGGGACTGGCGGGCGGAGCAGTACTTC. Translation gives CASSGRDWRAEQYF.

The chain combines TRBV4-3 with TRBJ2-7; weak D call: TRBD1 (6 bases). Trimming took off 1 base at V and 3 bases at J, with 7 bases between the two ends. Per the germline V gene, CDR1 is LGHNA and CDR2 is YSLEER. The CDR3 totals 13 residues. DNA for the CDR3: TGCGCCAGCAGCCAAGTCAGGGGCTACGAGCAGTACTTC. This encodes CASSQVRGYEQYF.

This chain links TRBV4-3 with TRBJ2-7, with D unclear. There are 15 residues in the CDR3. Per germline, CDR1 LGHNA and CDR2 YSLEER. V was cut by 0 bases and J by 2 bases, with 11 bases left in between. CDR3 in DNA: TGCGCCAGCAGCCAAGATGTGCGGAACCCCTACGAGCAGTACTTC. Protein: CASSQDVRNPYEQYF.

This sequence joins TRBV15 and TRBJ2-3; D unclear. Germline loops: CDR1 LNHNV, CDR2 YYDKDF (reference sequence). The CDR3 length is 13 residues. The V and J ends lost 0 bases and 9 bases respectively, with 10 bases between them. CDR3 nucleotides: TGTGCCACCAGCAGAGATCCCGGTGAGACGCAGTATTTT. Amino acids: CATSRDPGETQYF.

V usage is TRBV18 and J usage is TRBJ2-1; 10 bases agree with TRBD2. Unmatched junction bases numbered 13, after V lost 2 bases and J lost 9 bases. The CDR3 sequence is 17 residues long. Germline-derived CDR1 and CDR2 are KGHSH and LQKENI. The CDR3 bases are TGTGCCAGCTCACCATTTGGTCCTAGCGGGAGTCGTGGTGAGCAGTTCTTC. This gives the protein CASSPFGPSGSRGEQFF.

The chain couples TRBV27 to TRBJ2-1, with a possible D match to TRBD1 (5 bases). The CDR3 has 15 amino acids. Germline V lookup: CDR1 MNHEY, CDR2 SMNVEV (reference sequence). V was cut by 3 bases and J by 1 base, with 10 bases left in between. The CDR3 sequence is CASSFGAASYNEQFF. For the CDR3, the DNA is TGTGCCAGCAGTTTTGGGGCGGCGTCCTACAATGAGCAGTTCTTC.

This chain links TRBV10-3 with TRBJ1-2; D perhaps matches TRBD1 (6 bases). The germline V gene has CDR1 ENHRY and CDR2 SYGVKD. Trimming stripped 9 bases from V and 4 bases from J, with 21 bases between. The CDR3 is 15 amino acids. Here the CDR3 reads CAIKLEGQPGYGYTF. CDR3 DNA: TGTGCCATAAAATTAGAAGGACAGCCTGGCTATGGCTACACCTTC.

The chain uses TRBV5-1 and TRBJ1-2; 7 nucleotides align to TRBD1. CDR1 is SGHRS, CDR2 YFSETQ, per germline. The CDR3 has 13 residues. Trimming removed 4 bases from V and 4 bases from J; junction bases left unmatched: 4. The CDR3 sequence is CASSPGTAYGYTF. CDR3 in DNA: TGCGCCAGCAGCCCCGGGACAGCCTATGGCTACACCTTC.

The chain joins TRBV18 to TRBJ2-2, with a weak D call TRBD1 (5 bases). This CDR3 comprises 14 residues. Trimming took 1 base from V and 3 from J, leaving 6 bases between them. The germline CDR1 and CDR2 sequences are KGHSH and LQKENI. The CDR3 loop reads CASSPQGYTGELFF. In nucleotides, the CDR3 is TGTGCCAGCTCACCACAGGGGTACACCGGGGAGCTGTTTTTT.

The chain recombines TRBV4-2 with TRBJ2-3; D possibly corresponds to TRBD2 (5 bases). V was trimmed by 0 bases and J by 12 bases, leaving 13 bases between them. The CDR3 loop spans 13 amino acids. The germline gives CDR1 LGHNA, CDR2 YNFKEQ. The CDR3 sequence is CASSQDQEEPQYF. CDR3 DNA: TGTGCCAGCAGCCAAGATCAGGAGGAACCCCAGTATTTT.

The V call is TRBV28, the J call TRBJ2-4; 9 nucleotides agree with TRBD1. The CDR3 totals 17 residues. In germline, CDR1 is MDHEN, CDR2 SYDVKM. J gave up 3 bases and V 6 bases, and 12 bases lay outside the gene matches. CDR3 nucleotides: TGTGCCAGCAGCATCCTTGGGACAGGGAAGGTCAAAAACATTCAGTACTTC. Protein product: CASSILGTGKVKNIQYF.

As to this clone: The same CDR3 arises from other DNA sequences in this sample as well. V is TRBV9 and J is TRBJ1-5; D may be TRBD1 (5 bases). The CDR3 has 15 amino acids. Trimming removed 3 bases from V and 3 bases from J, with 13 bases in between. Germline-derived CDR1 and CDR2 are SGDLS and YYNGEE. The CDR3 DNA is TGTGCCAGCAGCGCGGGGGGGAACCCCAATCAGCCCCAGCATTTT. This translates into CASSAGGNPNQPQHF.

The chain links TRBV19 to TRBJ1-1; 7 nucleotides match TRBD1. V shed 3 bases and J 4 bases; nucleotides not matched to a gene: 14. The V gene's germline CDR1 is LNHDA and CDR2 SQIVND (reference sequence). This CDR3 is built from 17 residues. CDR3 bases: TGTGCCAGTAGTATGCAGGGGGGTCGCTCAATTGGCACTGAAGCTTTCTTT. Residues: CASSMQGGRSIGTEAFF.